Listed below are T cell receptor beta chains from one sample, sequenced in a study of identical twins. TCRdb redid the calling of the 5' RACE reads with MiXCR, one entry per CDR3 protein. The sample lists about 240,000 distinct CDR3 sequences, approximately 7.3% seen once, with around 5.4% in the top ten. These data also featured in a second study, about yellow fever vaccine responses in identical twins.

Sequencing input: CD8+ T cells sorted from blood. Receptor source: a woman younger than 30 in good health. The CDR3 runs from the conserved cysteine through the conserved F or W.

CDR3 length: 15; V gene: TRBV27; CDR3 protein: CASSLSVEGNYEQYF
CDR3 length: 13; V gene: TRBV13; CDR3 protein: CASSSDLNNEQFF
CDR3 length: 15; V gene: TRBV28; CDR3 protein: CASSWDRPVRETQYF
CDR3 length: 15; V gene: TRBV6-4; CDR3 protein: CASSVGSGGHNEQFF
CDR3 length: 12; V gene: TRBV3-1; CDR3 protein: CASSQQFNEQFF
CDR3 length: 16; V gene: TRBV29-1; CDR3 protein: CSVETAWRGAYNEQFF
CDR3 length: 16; V gene: TRBV7-2; CDR3 protein: CASSPDPGLASGELFF
CDR3 length: 18; V gene: TRBV11-1; CDR3 protein: CASSPPGDPTSGANVLTF
CDR3 length: 16; V gene: TRBV25-1; CDR3 protein: CASSGPLAGGQETQYF
CDR3 length: 16; V gene: TRBV4-1; CDR3 protein: CASSQVSTGDTGELFF
CDR3 length: 15; V gene: TRBV29-1; CDR3 protein: CSVEIRGNSYNEQFF
CDR3 length: 14; V gene: TRBV28; CDR3 protein: CASSLTGTGAEAFF
CDR3 length: 14; V gene: TRBV27; CDR3 protein: CASSSDRATDTQYF
CDR3 length: 15; V gene: TRBV7-9; CDR3 protein: CASSLGTGDNEKLFF
CDR3 length: 14; V gene: TRBV27; CDR3 protein: CASRTGGVYNEQFF
CDR3 length: 16; V gene: TRBV7-9; CDR3 protein: CASSTTVLIAKNIQYF
CDR3 length: 15; V gene: TRBV4-1; CDR3 protein: CASSTGEVSNQPQHF
CDR3 length: 13; V gene: TRBV4-1; CDR3 protein: CASSQAQGREAFF
CDR3 length: 17; V gene: TRBV5-1; CDR3 protein: CASSPSDWGTSTDTQYF
CDR3 length: 16; V gene: TRBV29-1; CDR3 protein: CSVVGTGHSGANVLTF
CDR3 length: 16; V gene: TRBV28; CDR3 protein: CASSPSGTRKHNEQFF
CDR3 length: 14; V gene: TRBV5-5; CDR3 protein: CASSLPGTNTEAFF
CDR3 length: 13; V gene: TRBV6-1; CDR3 protein: CASSAGLHNEQFF
CDR3 length: 15; V gene: TRBV9; CDR3 protein: CASSRSGGGTGELFF
CDR3 length: 16; V gene: TRBV10-3; CDR3 protein: CAISESRDRTYNEQFF
CDR3 length: 16; V gene: TRBV7-9; CDR3 protein: CASSPLQGNAKNIQYF
CDR3 length: 15; V gene: TRBV25-1; CDR3 protein: CASSEYMGVNNEQFF
CDR3 length: 13; V gene: TRBV5-6; CDR3 protein: CASSLSRDNEQFF
CDR3 length: 15; V gene: TRBV20-1; CDR3 protein: CSARDLWDRSYEQYF
CDR3 length: 18; V gene: TRBV7-3; CDR3 protein: CASSLSSPSGRRGETQYF
CDR3 length: 15; V gene: TRBV5-1; CDR3 protein: CASRDTSGRRDTQYF
CDR3 length: 13; V gene: TRBV29-1; CDR3 protein: CSVGTVDAYEQYF
CDR3 length: 17; V gene: TRBV3-1; CDR3 protein: CASSRGRSGTHSYEQYF
CDR3 length: 12; V gene: TRBV12-3/TRBV12-4; CDR3 protein: CASSFSGLEQYF
CDR3 length: 14; V gene: TRBV5-1; CDR3 protein: CASSLVQKNTEAFF
CDR3 length: 16; V gene: TRBV29-1; CDR3 protein: CSVEDHVRAGGNEQFF
CDR3 length: 14; V gene: TRBV16; CDR3 protein: CASSYGLVSYEQYF
CDR3 length: 21; V gene: TRBV4-1; CDR3 protein: CASSQEGGTSNPPAPTDTQYF